This entry is about one T cell receptor beta chain. Antigen: not known. This entry belongs to a study of cytomegalovirus exposure and HLA in healthy donors. Study summary: Earlier findings included some 100 million unique TCR beta sequences obtained from 180 million or so T cells.

Germline V gene lookup returns CDR1 SGDLS and CDR2 YYNGEE. This CDR3 has 14 amino acids. V shed 0 bases and J shed 0 bases, with 7 bases lying between them. General study findings and limits: The authors enumerated over 150 TCR beta chains as linked to cytomegalovirus. A few CMV-associated chains were confirmed in vitro to be specific for CMV antigens. TCR beta sequences reportedly predicted most subjects' HLA-A and HLA-B alleles accurately.

Primers included in the PCR were 60 Vbeta and 13 Jbeta primers. The table came from immunoSEQ multiplex PCR; TCRdb's copy has only in-frame clones and leaves some out. This sample carries about 89,000 clones, 64% of them seen once, and the ten largest clones take 2% to 2.5%. Source material: PBMCs. The sequence was obtained from a human donor in good health. The V and J genes are TRBV9 and TRBJ2-7, with D tentatively TRBD1 (6 bases). The CDR3 loop is CASSVVDSSYEQYF. The CDR3 nucleotides read TGTGCCAGCAGCGTAGTGGACAGCTCCTACGAGCAGTACTTC.